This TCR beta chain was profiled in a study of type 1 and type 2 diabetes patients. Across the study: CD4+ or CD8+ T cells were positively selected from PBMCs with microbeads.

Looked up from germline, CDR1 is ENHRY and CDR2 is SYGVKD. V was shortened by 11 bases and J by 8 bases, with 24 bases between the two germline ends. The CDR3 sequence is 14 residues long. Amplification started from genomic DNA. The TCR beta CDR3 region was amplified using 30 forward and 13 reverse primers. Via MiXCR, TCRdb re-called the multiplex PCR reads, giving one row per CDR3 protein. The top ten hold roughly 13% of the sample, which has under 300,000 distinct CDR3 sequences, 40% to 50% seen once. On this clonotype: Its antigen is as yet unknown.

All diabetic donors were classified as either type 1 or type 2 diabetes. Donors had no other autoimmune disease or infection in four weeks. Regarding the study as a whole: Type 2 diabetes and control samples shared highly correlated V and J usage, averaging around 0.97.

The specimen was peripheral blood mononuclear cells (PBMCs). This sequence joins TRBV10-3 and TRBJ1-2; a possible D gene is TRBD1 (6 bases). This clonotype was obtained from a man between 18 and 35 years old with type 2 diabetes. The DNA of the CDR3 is TGTGCCTCTAAGGGGGGCATTCAAGGTGGGGGCTACACCTTC. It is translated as CASKGGIQGGGYTF.